This passage covers 28 T cell receptor beta chains from one sample sequenced in a study of cytomegalovirus exposure and HLA in healthy donors. The PCR contained 60 Vbeta and 13 Jbeta primers. Assay used: immunoSEQ multiplex PCR; TCRdb lists only in-frame clones, some missing. The data hold approximately 160,000 clones, with approximately 79% observed a single time. The sequencing input was PBMCs. Receptors were obtained from a human donor in good health.

This clone was detected only a few times. The chain carries TRBV29-1 and TRBJ1-1; 9 positions match TRBD1. The CDR3 contains 13 residues. Trimming at V came to 6 bases and at J to 6 bases, leaving 8 bases not matched to a gene. CDR1 SQVTM and CDR2 ANQGSEA come from the germline V gene. CDR3 in amino acids: CSVETGGFAEAFF. In nucleotides, the CDR3 is TGCAGCGTCGAAACAGGGGGCTTCGCTGAAGCTTTCTTT.

The chain carries TRBV6-5 and TRBJ2-7; 8 bases are shared with TRBD1. This CDR3 is 12 amino acids long. Germline CDR1 and CDR2: MNHEY and SVGAGI. Unmatched junction bases numbered 4, after V lost 6 bases and J lost 6 bases. The CDR3 DNA is TGTGCCAGCAGCCGGACAGGGACCGAGCAGTACTTC. This encodes CASSRTGTEQYF.

The rearrangement links TRBV9 to TRBJ2-1, with no clear D. The CDR3 consists of 16 residues. V was shortened by 4 bases and J by 0 bases, with 14 bases between the two germline ends. Germline V lookup: CDR1 SGDLS, CDR2 YYNGEE. The CDR3 nucleotides are TGTGCCAGCAGCTCCGGGTCCCAGATCTCCTACAATGAGCAGTTCTTC. Its translation: CASSSGSQISYNEQFF.

J is TRBJ2-1 and V is TRBV5-4; D is ambiguous. The CDR3 has 13 amino acids. Germline V CDR1 and CDR2: SGHNT, YYREEE (reference sequence). V shed 4 bases and J shed 5 bases, with 10 bases lying between them. The CDR3 bases are TGTGCCAGCAGCGCGGCGGAGAACAATGAGCAGTTCTTC. As protein: CASSAAENNEQFF.

The chain employs TRBV19 and TRBJ2-5, with 8 bases matching TRBD1. Trimming removed 4 bases from V and 3 bases from J; junction bases left unmatched: 1. The germline V gene has CDR1 LNHDA and CDR2 SQIVND (reference sequence). The CDR3 has 13 amino acids. As DNA, the CDR3 is TGTGCCAGTAGTAAGGACAGGGAAGAGACCCAGTACTTC. Encoded protein: CASSKDREETQYF.

The genes are TRBV7-2 and TRBJ1-2; 8 bases align to TRBD1. The CDR3 is 14 residues long. The trim removed 6 bases at V and 8 bases at J, leaving 11 bases unmatched. Germline V gives CDR1 SGHTA, CDR2 FQGNSA. As DNA, the CDR3 is TGTGCCAGCAGGTCCAGGGGCAGGGGGCAAGGCTACACCTTC. Residues: CASRSRGRGQGYTF.

This chain uses TRBV6-1 with TRBJ2-3; TRBD2 matches 15 bases. The CDR3 contains 16 residues. Losses at the gene ends were 3 bases for V and 5 bases for J; bases not matched to a gene: 3. The germline CDR1 and CDR2 sequences are MNHNS and SASEGT. The CDR3 reads CASSDGLAGGQDTQYF. CDR3 nucleotide sequence: TGTGCCAGCAGTGATGGACTAGCGGGGGGGCAAGATACGCAGTATTTT.

V is TRBV23-1 and J is TRBJ2-1; D is perhaps TRBD2 (5 bases). TRBV23-1 is labeled an ORF, and its function is uncertain. The CDR3 totals 17 residues. With 1 base removed from V and 0 bases from J, the gap between germline ends came to 13 bases. The CDR3, as DNA: TGCGCCAGCAGTCAATGGAGGACCAAATCCTCCTACAATGAGCAGTTCTTC. As protein: CASSQWRTKSSYNEQFF.

This chain joins TRBV6-5 and TRBJ1-3; the match to TRBD1 covers 8 bases. The CDR3 covers 15 residues. Germline lookup yields CDR1 MNHEY and CDR2 SVGAGI. With V trimmed by 3 bases and J by 11 bases, 12 bases remained unmatched. Here the CDR3 reads CASSYSINRGWPIYF. The CDR3 DNA sequence: TGTGCCAGCAGTTATTCCATCAACAGGGGGTGGCCCATATATTTT.

The chain recombines TRBV19 with TRBJ2-2; 12 bases match TRBD2. With 5 bases clipped from V and 6 bases from J, the junction kept 7 bases outside the gene matches. Germline V gives CDR1 LNHDA, CDR2 SQIVND (reference sequence). This CDR3 spans 16 amino acids. The CDR3 sequence: CASSSPSGGAAGELFF. CDR3 in DNA: TGTGCCAGTAGTTCCCCTAGCGGGGGGGCCGCCGGGGAGCTGTTTTTT.

J is TRBJ1-5 and V is TRBV9; D might be TRBD1 (6 bases). V lost 4 bases to trimming and J lost 12 bases, with 17 bases between them. Germline V gene lookup returns CDR1 SGDLS and CDR2 YYNGEE. This CDR3 comprises 13 residues. The CDR3 spells CASSTSTGRFQHF. In DNA, the CDR3 is TGTGCCAGCAGCACTTCGACAGGTAGGTTCCAGCATTTT.

V gene TRBV5-5 combines with J gene TRBJ2-1; TRBD2 might be the D (5 bases). V was cut by 4 bases and J by 4 bases, with 12 bases left in between. Germline V gives CDR1 SGHKS, CDR2 YYEKEE (reference sequence). The CDR3 runs 14 residues. CDR3 residues: CASSEARGYNEQFF. In nucleotides, the CDR3 is TGTGCCAGCAGCGAAGCACGGGGTTACAATGAGCAGTTCTTC.

This chain links TRBV6-5 with TRBJ2-7; D unclear. Looked up from germline, CDR1 is MNHEY and CDR2 is SVGAGI. The CDR3 is made up of 15 amino acids. V gave up 6 bases and J gave up 3 bases, with 18 bases separating them. CDR3 loop: CASSPTVSSHYEQYF. In DNA, the CDR3 is TGTGCCAGCAGCCCTACGGTATCGTCCCACTACGAGCAGTACTTC.

The J gene is TRBJ1-5, the V gene TRBV6-1; D ambiguous. Germline V gives CDR1 MNHNS, CDR2 SASEGT. The CDR3 is made up of 11 amino acids. V lost 8 bases and J 4 bases, leaving 6 bases between the germline ends. CDR3 bases: TGTGCCAGCGGCCCAAATCAGCCCCAGCATTTT. Protein: CASGPNQPQHF.

The chain employs TRBV19 and TRBJ2-7, with D tentatively TRBD1 (6 bases). The CDR3 length is 14 residues. Trimming pared 3 bases from V and 4 bases from J, leaving 13 bases between. Germline V gene lookup returns CDR1 LNHDA and CDR2 SQIVND (reference sequence). The CDR3 DNA is TGTGCCAGTAGTATTGCCAGGGGCGGTTACGAGCAGTACTTC. This sequence encodes CASSIARGGYEQYF.

V usage is TRBV7-9 and J usage is TRBJ1-1; 7 bases line up with TRBD1. The germline CDR1 and CDR2 sequences are SEHNR and FQNEAQ (reference sequence). The CDR3 consists of 14 residues. The V gene end was trimmed by 5 bases and the J gene end by 5 bases; junction bases not matched to a gene: 8. CDR3 DNA sequence: TGTGCCAGCAGCCAGAGACAGGGCGGTACTGAAGCTTTCTTT. Its protein is CASSQRQGGTEAFF.

Written as DNA, the CDR3 is TGTGCCAGCAGCTTAGGACAGGGTGAAGCTTTCTTT. Its translation is CASSLGQGEAFF. This chain joins TRBV13 and TRBJ1-1; D is perhaps TRBD1 (6 bases). Germline V lookup: CDR1 PRHDT, CDR2 FYEKMQ (reference sequence). This CDR3 comprises 12 residues. Trimming cost V 0 bases and J 7 bases, with 6 bases left between them. Drawing the rest from reference TRBV13 and TRBJ1-1, the complete variable domain is AAGVIQSPRHLIKEKRETATLKCYPIPRHDTVYWYQQGPGQDPQFLISFYEKMQSDKGSIPDRFSAQQFSDYHSELNMSSLELGDSALYFCASSLGQGEAFFGQGTRLTVV.

V usage is TRBV6-6 and J usage is TRBJ1-1; D is undetermined. The length of the CDR3 is 14 residues. The germline gives CDR1 MNHNY, CDR2 SVGAGI (reference sequence). The ends were cut back, 3 bases at V and 5 bases at J, with 13 bases in the middle. CDR3 sequence reads: CASSYGHYDTEAFF. Here the CDR3 DNA reads TGTGCCAGCAGTTATGGCCATTACGATACTGAAGCTTTCTTT.

CDR3 residues: CASIPGQGKYNEQFF. CDR3 nucleotides: TGTGCCAGCATCCCGGGACAAGGGAAATACAATGAGCAGTTCTTC. The rearrangement joins TRBV7-9 to TRBJ2-1; D is perhaps TRBD1 (6 bases). The V end lost 7 bases, the J end lost 4 bases, and 17 bases lay between the germline ends. Germline values: CDR1 SEHNR, CDR2 FQNEAQ (reference sequence). The CDR3 length is 15 residues.

This clone was recorded only once. Relative to the germline gene, one junction end is altered; a read error may explain this. The chain combines TRBV7-9 with TRBJ1-1; D gene uncertain. The CDR3 runs 12 residues. The germline gives CDR1 SEHNR, CDR2 FQNEAQ (reference sequence). This CDR3 reads CSSSSRHPEAFF. The CDR3 DNA is TGTTCCAGCAGCAGCCGACATCCTGAAGCTTTCTTT.

The rearrangement links TRBV28 to TRBJ2-2, with TRBD2 identical over 9 bases. The CDR3 covers 15 residues. The V gene end was trimmed by 2 bases and the J gene end by 5 bases; junction bases not matched to a gene: 3. The germline gives CDR1 MDHEN, CDR2 SYDVKM. CDR3 protein: CASSLKAGGTGELFF. CDR3 bases: TGTGCCAGCAGTTTAAAAGCGGGGGGAACCGGGGAGCTGTTTTTT.

The CDR3 coding sequence is TGCGCCAGCAGCCAGGTTCCCACGGGATCTAACTATGGCTACACCTTC. This encodes CASSQVPTGSNYGYTF. The chain recombines TRBV4-1 with TRBJ1-2; D is undetermined. The CDR3 length is 16 residues. Trimming shortened V by 3 bases and J by 0 bases, and 14 bases separated the two germline ends. Germline lookup yields CDR1 MGHRA and CDR2 YSYEKL.

The chain links TRBV7-6 to TRBJ1-2, with 10 bases aligning to TRBD1. The V gene's germline CDR1 is SGHVS and CDR2 FNYEAQ. CDR3 length: 16 amino acids. V shed 3 bases, J shed 0 bases, and the junction held 4 bases outside the gene matches. The DNA for the CDR3 is TGTGCCAGCAGCTTGGGACAGGGGATAGCTAACTATGGCTACACCTTC. This sequence encodes CASSLGQGIANYGYTF.

As concerns this clone: At one boundary the junction diverges from the germline segment, which might be a read error. The V call is TRBV12-5, the J call TRBJ2-3; no firm D call. The CDR3 spans 13 residues. CDR1 LGHNT and CDR2 FRNRAP come from the germline V gene. The CDR3 protein is CASGLGDTDMQYF. CDR3 DNA sequence: TGTGCTAGTGGTTTGGGAGACACAGATATGCAGTATTTT.

The chain couples TRBV2 to TRBJ2-3, with unresolved D. V was cut by 1 base and J by 3 bases, with 2 bases left in between. Germline V gives CDR1 SNHLY, CDR2 FYNNEI. The CDR3 has 12 residues. CDR3 amino acids: CASSEVTDTQYF. CDR3 coding DNA: TGTGCCAGCAGTGAAGTAACAGATACGCAGTATTTT.

The table lists this clone with a few counts. The gene calls are TRBV2 and TRBJ2-5; 9 nucleotides line up with TRBD2. The V gene end was trimmed by 4 bases and the J gene end by 4 bases; junction bases not matched to a gene: 7. Germline V CDR1 and CDR2: SNHLY, FYNNEI. The CDR3 extends over 15 amino acids. The chain's CDR3 is CASSVISGGGETQYF. The DNA for the CDR3 is TGTGCCAGCAGTGTCATTAGCGGGGGAGGAGAGACCCAGTACTTC.

The gene calls are TRBV9 and TRBJ1-4, with TRBD1 matching 8 bases. Germline assignment: CDR1 SGDLS and CDR2 YYNGEE. J was trimmed by 8 bases and V by 3 bases; bases with no gene match: 9. This CDR3 has 15 amino acids. The CDR3, as DNA: TGTGCCAGCAGCGCAACCGGGACAGGAGGCGAAAAACTGTTTTTT. Its translation is CASSATGTGGEKLFF. Together with reference TRBV9 and TRBJ1-4, the CDR3 gives the full variable domain: DSGVTQTPKHLITATGQRVTLRCSPRSGDLSVYWYQQSLDQGLQFLIQYYNGEERAKGNILERFSAQQFPDLHSELNLSSLELGDSALYFCASSATGTGGEKLFFGSGTQLSVL.

The V call is TRBV4-1, the J call TRBJ2-1; 8 bases align to TRBD2. Germline-derived CDR1 and CDR2 are MGHRA and YSYEKL. The CDR3 loop spans 15 amino acids. J was trimmed by 4 bases and V by 1 base; bases with no gene match: 3. The CDR3 spells CASSQGGGKYNEQFF. DNA for the CDR3: TGCGCCAGCAGCCAAGGCGGGGGGAAATACAATGAGCAGTTCTTC.